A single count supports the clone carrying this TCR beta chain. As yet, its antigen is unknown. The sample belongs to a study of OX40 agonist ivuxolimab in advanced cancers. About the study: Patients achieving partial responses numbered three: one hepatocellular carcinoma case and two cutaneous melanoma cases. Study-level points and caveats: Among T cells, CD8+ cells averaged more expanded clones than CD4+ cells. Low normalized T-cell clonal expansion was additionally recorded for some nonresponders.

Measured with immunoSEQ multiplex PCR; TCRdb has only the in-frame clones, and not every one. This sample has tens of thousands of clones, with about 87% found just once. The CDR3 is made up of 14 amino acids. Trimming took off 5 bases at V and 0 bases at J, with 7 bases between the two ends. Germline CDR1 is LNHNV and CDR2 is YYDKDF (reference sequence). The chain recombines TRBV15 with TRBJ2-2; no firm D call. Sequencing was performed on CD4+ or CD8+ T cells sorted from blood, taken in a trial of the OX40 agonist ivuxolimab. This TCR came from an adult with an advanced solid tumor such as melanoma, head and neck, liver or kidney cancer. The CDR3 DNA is TGTGCCACCAGCTCCCAGGCGAACACCGGGGAGCTGTTTTTT. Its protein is CATSSQANTGELFF.